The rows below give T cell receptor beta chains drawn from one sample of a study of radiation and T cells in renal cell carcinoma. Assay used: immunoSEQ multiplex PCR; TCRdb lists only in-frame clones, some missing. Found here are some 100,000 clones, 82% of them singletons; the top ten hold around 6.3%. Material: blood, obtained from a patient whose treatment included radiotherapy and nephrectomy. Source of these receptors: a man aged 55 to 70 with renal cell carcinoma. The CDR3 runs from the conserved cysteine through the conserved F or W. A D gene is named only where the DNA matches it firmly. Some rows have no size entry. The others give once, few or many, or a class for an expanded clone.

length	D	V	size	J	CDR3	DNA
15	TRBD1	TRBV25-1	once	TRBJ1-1	CASSGRTGGNTEAFF	TGTGCCAGCAGTGGGAGGACAGGGGGGAACACTGAAGCTTTCTTT
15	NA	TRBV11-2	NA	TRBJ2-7	CASSSLQGRVYEQYF	TGTGCCAGCAGCTCCCTACAGGGGAGGGTCTACGAGCAGTACTTC
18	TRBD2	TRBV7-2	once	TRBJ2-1	CASSLTGTSGRGPVEQFF	TGTGCCAGCAGCTTGACCGGGACTAGCGGGAGGGGCCCGGTTGAGCAGTTCTTC
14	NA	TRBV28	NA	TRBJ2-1	CASSLAGSRAEQFF	TGTGCCAGCAGTTTGGCAGGGAGTAGAGCTGAGCAGTTCTTC
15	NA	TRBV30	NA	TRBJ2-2	CAWSRSETRSGELFF	TGTGCCTGGAGTAGGTCCGAGACAAGAAGTGGGGAGCTGTTTTTT
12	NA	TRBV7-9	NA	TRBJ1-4	CASSPPLEKLFF	TGTGCCAGCAGCCCTCCCCTTGAAAAACTGTTTTTT
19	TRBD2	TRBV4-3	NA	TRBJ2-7	CASSQSIPGLAGGYYEQYF	TGCGCCAGCAGCCAGAGTATTCCGGGACTAGCGGGAGGCTACTACGAGCAGTACTTC
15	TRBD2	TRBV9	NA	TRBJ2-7	CASAPVGLAGYEQYF	TGTGCCAGCGCCCCCGTCGGACTAGCGGGTTACGAGCAGTACTTC
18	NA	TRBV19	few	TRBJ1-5	CASSIQPGSSYSNQPQHF	TGTGCCAGTAGTATTCAGCCGGGATCCAGTTATAGCAATCAGCCCCAGCATTTT
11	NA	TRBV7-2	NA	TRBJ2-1	CASGQGAEQFF	TGTGCCAGCGGCCAGGGTGCTGAGCAGTTCTTC
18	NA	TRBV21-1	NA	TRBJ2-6	CASSKPGQALSGANVLTF	TGTGCCAGCAGCAAACCCGGACAGGCTCTCTCTGGGGCCAACGTCCTGACTTTC
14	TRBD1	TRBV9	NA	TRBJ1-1	CASSPGQRNTEAFF	TGTGCCAGCAGCCCGGGACAGAGGAACACTGAAGCTTTCTTT
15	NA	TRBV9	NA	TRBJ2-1	CASSVVGESYNEQFF	TGTGCCAGCAGCGTAGTTGGTGAATCCTACAATGAGCAGTTCTTC
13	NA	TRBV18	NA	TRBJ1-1	CASSPYGETEAFF	TGTGCCAGCTCACCGTACGGCGAAACTGAAGCTTTCTTT
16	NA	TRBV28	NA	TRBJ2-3	CASSSRRGTSTDTQYF	TGTGCCAGCAGTTCCCGTCGAGGGACTAGCACAGATACGCAGTATTTT
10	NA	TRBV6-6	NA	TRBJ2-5	CASGGETQYF	TGTGCCAGCGGTGGAGAGACCCAGTACTTC
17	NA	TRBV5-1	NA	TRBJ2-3	CASSLGASTRTTDTQYF	TGCGCCAGCAGCTTGGGAGCTTCGACCAGAACCACAGATACGCAGTATTTT
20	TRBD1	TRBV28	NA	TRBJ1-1	CASSSWYGTGILRDYTEAFF	TGTGCCAGCAGTTCTTGGTACGGGACAGGGATCTTAAGGGACTACACTGAAGCTTTCTTT
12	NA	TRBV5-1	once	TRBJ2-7	CASSLGGRGQYF	TGCGCCAGCAGCTTGGGTGGGCGGGGGCAGTACTTC
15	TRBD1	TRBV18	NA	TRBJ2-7	CASSPGQGLGYEQYF	TGTGCCAGCTCACCAGGACAGGGGCTCGGCTACGAGCAGTACTTC
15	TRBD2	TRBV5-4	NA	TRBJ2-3	CASSLGTSEEDTQYF	TGTGCCAGCAGCTTAGGGACTAGCGAGGAAGATACGCAGTATTTT
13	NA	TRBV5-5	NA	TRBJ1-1	CASSERATGEAFF	TGTGCCAGCAGCGAGAGGGCGACTGGAGAAGCTTTCTTT
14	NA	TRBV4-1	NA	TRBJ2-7	CASSPATGAYEQYF	TGCGCCAGCAGCCCAGCTACCGGCGCCTACGAGCAGTACTTC
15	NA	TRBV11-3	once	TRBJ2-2	CASSWDFTNTGELFF	TGTGCCAGCAGCTGGGACTTTACGAACACCGGGGAGCTGTTTTTT
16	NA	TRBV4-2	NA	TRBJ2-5	CASSRAVGANQETQYF	TGTGCCAGCAGCCGAGCCGTGGGGGCTAACCAAGAGACCCAGTACTTC
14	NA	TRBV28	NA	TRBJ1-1	CASSLSGLLTEAFF	TGTGCCAGCAGTTTGAGTGGACTCTTGACTGAAGCTTTCTTT
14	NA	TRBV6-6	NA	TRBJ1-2	CASSFLGTDYGYTF	TGTGCCAGCAGCTTCCTCGGGACGGACTATGGCTACACCTTC
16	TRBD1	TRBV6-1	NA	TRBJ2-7	CASSEFSRTGVYEQYF	TGTGCCAGCAGTGAATTTTCGAGGACAGGGGTCTACGAGCAGTACTTC
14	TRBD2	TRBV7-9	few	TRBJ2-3	CASSSLAGGDTQYF	TGTGCCAGCAGCTCTTTAGCGGGAGGGGATACGCAGTATTTT
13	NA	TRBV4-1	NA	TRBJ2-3	CASSPPPGVTQYF	TGCGCCAGCAGCCCCCCACCTGGGGTTACGCAGTATTTT
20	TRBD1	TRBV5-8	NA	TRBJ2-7	CASSSLILDRDPFPIDEQYF	TGTGCCAGCAGCTCACTTATATTGGACAGGGACCCATTCCCTATCGACGAGCAGTACTTC
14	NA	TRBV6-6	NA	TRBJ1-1	CASSQTGGSTEAFF	TGTGCCAGCAGTCAGACAGGTGGGTCCACTGAAGCTTTCTTT
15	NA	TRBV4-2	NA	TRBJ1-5	CASSQDWGDYQPQHF	TGTGCCAGCAGCCAAGATTGGGGGGATTATCAGCCCCAGCATTTT
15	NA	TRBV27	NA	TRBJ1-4	CASSLDTTTNEKLFF	TGTGCCAGCAGTTTAGACACAACAACTAATGAAAAACTGTTTTTT
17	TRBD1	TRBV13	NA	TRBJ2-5	CASSYNPDRGLQETQYF	TGTGCCAGCAGTTATAACCCGGACAGGGGGCTGCAAGAGACCCAGTACTTC
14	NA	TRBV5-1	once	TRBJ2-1	CASSLVPDYNEQFF	TGCGCCAGCAGCTTGGTTCCCGATTACAATGAGCAGTTCTTC
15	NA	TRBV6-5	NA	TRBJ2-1	CASTRGSGSYNEQFF	TGTGCCAGCACTCGGGGGTCTGGCTCCTACAATGAGCAGTTCTTC
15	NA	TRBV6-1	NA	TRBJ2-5	CASSVAGWPGGTQYF	TGTGCCAGCAGTGTGGCAGGGTGGCCTGGGGGGACCCAGTACTTC
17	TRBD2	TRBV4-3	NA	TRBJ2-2	CASSQDSSGIGTGELFF	TGCGCCAGCAGCCAAGATTCAAGCGGGATTGGCACCGGGGAGCTGTTTTTT
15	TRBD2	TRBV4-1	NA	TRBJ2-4	CASSQLAGDQNIQYF	TGCGCCAGCAGCCAGTTAGCGGGAGACCAAAACATTCAGTACTTC
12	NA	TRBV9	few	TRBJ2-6	CASSVAGAVLTF	TGTGCCAGCAGCGTAGCAGGGGCCGTCCTGACTTTC
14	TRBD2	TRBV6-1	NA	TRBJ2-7	CASSTSGNVYEQYF	TGTGCCAGCAGTACTAGCGGGAACGTATACGAGCAGTACTTC
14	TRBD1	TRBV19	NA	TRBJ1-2	CASGQVSQHYGYTF	TGTGCCAGTGGACAGGTTTCTCAACACTATGGCTACACCTTC
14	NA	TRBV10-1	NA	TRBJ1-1	CASSEGTANTEAFF	TGCGCCAGCAGTGAAGGGACGGCGAACACTGAAGCTTTCTTT
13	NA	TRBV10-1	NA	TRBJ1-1	CASSESRVPRAFF	TGCGCCAGCAGTGAGTCGAGGGTCCCCCGGGCTTTCTTT
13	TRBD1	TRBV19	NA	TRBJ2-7	CASSRDRHYEQYF	TGTGCCAGTAGCCGGGACAGACACTACGAGCAGTACTTC
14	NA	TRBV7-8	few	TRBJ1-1	CASSFTRRNTEAFF	TGTGCCAGCAGCTTTACCAGGCGAAACACTGAAGCTTTCTTT
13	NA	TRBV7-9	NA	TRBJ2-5	CASSLEGRAKKYF	TGTGCCAGCAGCTTAGAGGGTCGGGCAAAGAAGTACTTC